The T cell receptor beta chain described here comes from a study of blood T cells in healthy people across ages. The total RNA that was extracted per sample amounted to at least 5 micrograms. This clonotype was recorded a few times. A J-beta primer mix and a sample-barcoded 5' primer were used in a second PCR of roughly 6 to 12 cycles. TCRdb re-called the 5' RACE reads with MiXCR, one entry per CDR3 protein. The sample records hundreds of thousands of distinct CDR3 sequences, 45% to 50% being singletons. The origin of this receptor is a woman aged 60-70 years in good health. Specimen: blood.

In DNA, the CDR3 is TGCAGCGTTGTTAGTGCGGGCGAGACCCAGTACTTC. This encodes CSVVSAGETQYF. The J gene is TRBJ2-7, the V gene TRBV29-1; D perhaps matches TRBD2 (5 bases). The J call may be faulty, since TRBJ2-5 better matches the DNA end. Germline V gene sequence: CDR1 SQVTM, CDR2 ANQGSEA. The CDR3 spans 12 residues.